The rows below give T cell receptor beta chains drawn from one sample of a study of human T cells and chemical hapten exposure. TCRdb reprocessed the RACE reads with MiXCR, giving one entry per CDR3 protein. Of roughly 90,000 distinct CDR3 sequences in the sample, 11% are singletons; the top ten hold approximately 1.1%. Sequenced material: whole blood, taken in connection with sensitization to the hapten diphenylcyclopropenone (DPC). Every receptor here comes from a woman aged 25 to 45 with alopecia areata. Some clones in this sample may be carry-over from other donors' samples. Both conserved end residues are part of each CDR3. The order of the fields is V gene, D gene, J gene, clone size, CDR3 DNA, CDR3 protein. D genes are given only for firm matches. Part of the rows lack a size; the others show once, few, many or a class for expanded clones.

TRBV6-6	TRBD1	TRBJ1-1	-	TGTGCCAGCAGTCGATTACAGGGGTTGAACACTGAAGCTTTCTTT	CASSRLQGLNTEAFF
TRBV20-1	-	TRBJ2-2	many	TGCAGTGCTAGCGGGGGTACGAACACCGGGGAGCTGTTTTTT	CSASGGTNTGELFF
TRBV27	-	TRBJ1-4	few	TGTGCCAGCAGTTACGACGGGAATGAAAAACTGTTTTTT	CASSYDGNEKLFF
TRBV7-2	TRBD2	TRBJ2-3	-	TGTGCCAGCAGCGTCTCGACTAGCGGACCTTTCACAGATACGCAGTATTTT	CASSVSTSGPFTDTQYF
TRBV6-5	-	TRBJ2-2	-	TGTGCCAGCAGTTATGACGGTCAGGGCGCGAACACCGGGGAGCTGTTTTTT	CASSYDGQGANTGELFF
TRBV12-3/TRBV12-4	-	TRBJ1-2	-	TGTGCCAGCAGTTGGACTGCCTATGGCTACACCTTC	CASSWTAYGYTF
TRBV3-1	TRBD1	TRBJ1-1	many	TGTGCCAGCAGCCAACCGGGACAGGGGAGCACTGAAGCTTTCTTT	CASSQPGQGSTEAFF
TRBV12-3/TRBV12-4	-	TRBJ2-1	many	TGTGCCAGCAGTTTTGGGGAGCGATACAATGAGCAGTTCTTC	CASSFGERYNEQFF
TRBV5-8	-	TRBJ2-3	many	TGTGCCAGCAGCCCCTCTTGGGGGGCAGATACGCAGTATTTT	CASSPSWGADTQYF
TRBV29-1	-	TRBJ2-1	many	TGCAGCGTGGACCGAGGTAGCTCCTACAATGAGCAGTTCTTC	CSVDRGSSYNEQFF
TRBV2	-	TRBJ2-7	few	TGTGCCAGCAGACACCGGGACAACTCCTACGAGCAGTACTTC	CASRHRDNSYEQYF
TRBV12-3/TRBV12-4	-	TRBJ1-6	many	TGTGCCAGCAGATCGAAGGGAGGGAGCTATAATTCACCCCTCCACTTT	CASRSKGGSYNSPLHF
TRBV19	-	TRBJ1-5	few	TGTGCCAGTCTAACAGGGCTCGGCAATCAGCCCCAGCATTTT	CASLTGLGNQPQHF
TRBV7-2	TRBD1	TRBJ2-5	-	TGTGCCAGCAGCTTATCCGGACCCGGGACAGGGAGGGACCAGTACTTC	CASSLSGPGTGRDQYF
TRBV20-1	-	TRBJ2-1	many	TGCAGTGCTAGAGGGGGTAGCGGCAACTACAATGAGCAGTTCTTC	CSARGGSGNYNEQFF
TRBV7-2	-	TRBJ1-2	many	TGTGCCAGCAGCTTAGGACAGAAGGGTGGCTACACCTTC	CASSLGQKGGYTF
TRBV29-1	TRBD1	TRBJ2-3	many	TGCAGCGTTGAAGAGGGACAGGGCTGGGATACGCAGTATTTT	CSVEEGQGWDTQYF
TRBV4-1	-	TRBJ2-2	few	TGCGCCAGCCGCGGTGATAGGACCGGGATGAACACCGGGGAGCTGTTTTTT	CASRGDRTGMNTGELFF
TRBV20-1	-	TRBJ2-7	many	TGCAGTGCCCGCCCGACCTACACCTACGAGCAGTACTTC	CSARPTYTYEQYF
TRBV4-1	-	TRBJ1-1	many	TGCGCCAGCAGCCGCCAATTCTCCAACACTGAAGCTTTCTTT	CASSRQFSNTEAFF
TRBV20-1	-	TRBJ2-3	many	TGCAGTGCCCCGGGGCAGGCCGGCTTCGAGCAGTATTTT	CSAPGQAGFEQYF
TRBV9	-	TRBJ2-1	many	TGTGCCAGCAGCTACGAGGGGGACCTCCCCACGTATGAGCAGTTCTTC	CASSYEGDLPTYEQFF
TRBV5-1	-	TRBJ2-3	few	TGCGCCAGCAGCTTAGGACAAAACACAGATACGCAGTATTTT	CASSLGQNTDTQYF
TRBV10-3	-	TRBJ2-1	many	TGTGCCATCAGTAACCTGGACAGAAACAATGAGCAGTTCTTC	CAISNLDRNNEQFF
TRBV28	-	TRBJ2-5	-	TGTGCCAGCAGTTCCGGGGGCCTAGTGGAGACCCAGTACTTC	CASSSGGLVETQYF
TRBV6-2/TRBV6-3	TRBD2	TRBJ2-1	few	TGTGCCAGCAGGCGTCTCGGGACTAGCGGGAGGGATGAGCAGTTCTTC	CASRRLGTSGRDEQFF
TRBV29-1	-	TRBJ1-1	few	TGCAGCGTTGAAGGACAGAAAAACACTGAAGCTTTCTTT	CSVEGQKNTEAFF
TRBV5-1	TRBD1	TRBJ2-7	few	TGCGCCAGCAGCTATCCAGGGGGCCACGAGCAGTACTTC	CASSYPGGHEQYF
TRBV7-3	-	TRBJ2-1	many	TGTGCCAGCAGCCCACAGACAGCAGCGGGCTTAAATGAGCAGTTCTTC	CASSPQTAAGLNEQFF
TRBV6-6	TRBD1	TRBJ1-5	-	TGTGCCAGCAGTTACCGAACAGGGACAGGGGATCAGCCCCAGCATTTT	CASSYRTGTGDQPQHF
TRBV12-3/TRBV12-4	TRBD2	TRBJ2-1	-	TGTGCCAGCAGTACAGGACTAGCGGGTCTCTACAATGAGCAGTTCTTC	CASSTGLAGLYNEQFF
TRBV14	-	TRBJ1-5	few	TGTGCCAGCAGCCAAGATTTGGGTCAGCCCCAGCATTTT	CASSQDLGQPQHF
TRBV7-8	TRBD1	TRBJ1-1	few	TGTGCCAGCAGCTTTTCCCAGGGGGCAGCTTTCTTT	CASSFSQGAAFF
TRBV29-1	-	TRBJ2-5	-	TGCAGCATAGTAGAGGGCGCGGAGACCCAGTACTTC	CSIVEGAETQYF
TRBV5-1	-	TRBJ2-2	-	TGCGCCAGCAGCTGGGGGACTTCAGGCACCGGGGAGCTGTTTTTT	CASSWGTSGTGELFF
TRBV18	-	TRBJ2-6	many	TGTGCCAGCTCACCCGACGGGAGCGGTGGGGCCAACGTCCTGACTTTC	CASSPDGSGGANVLTF
TRBV29-1	TRBD2	TRBJ2-3	few	TGCAGCGTTGAGAGCGGGGGCACAGATACGCAGTATTTT	CSVESGGTDTQYF
TRBV5-6	-	TRBJ2-5	-	TGTGCCAGCGGGGGTAACCAAGAGACCCAGTACTTC	CASGGNQETQYF
TRBV9	-	TRBJ2-1	-	TGTGCCAGCAGCGTAGGGGACTCATTCTACAATGAGCAGTTCTTC	CASSVGDSFYNEQFF
TRBV20-1	TRBD2	TRBJ2-1	few	TGCAGTGCCCTACCCGAGACTAGCGGGAAAAATGAGCAGTTCTTC	CSALPETSGKNEQFF
TRBV2	-	TRBJ1-4	many	TGTGCCAGCAGTGAAGCGCAGGGCAGGGATGGTGAAAAACTGTTTTTT	CASSEAQGRDGEKLFF
TRBV12-3/TRBV12-4	-	TRBJ1-2	-	TGTGCCAGCAGTCAGCTGACGGGAGGCTACACCTTC	CASSQLTGGYTF